The 22 T cell receptor beta chains below all came from one sample that was sequenced in a study of blood T cells in healthy people across ages. PCR was performed a second time for about 6 to 12 cycles using a sample-barcoded 5' primer and a J-beta primer mix. Each CDR3 protein gets one entry after TCRdb re-called the 5' RACE reads with MiXCR. The sample has some 710,000 distinct CDR3 sequences, about 47% seen once. The sequencing sample was made of blood. All receptors come from an older man in good health.

This chain joins TRBV29-1 and TRBJ2-1, with D unresolved. The J call could be wrong; TRBJ2-7 is a better fit for the DNA end. CDR3 length equals 13 residues. The V gene's germline CDR1 is SQVTM and CDR2 ANQGSEA. DNA for the CDR3: TGCAGCTTCGACTTGAGCTCCTACAATGAGCAGTACTTC. Translating gives CSFDLSSYNEQYF.

J is TRBJ2-5 and V is TRBV5-1, with 13 bases fitting TRBD2. Germline V lookup: CDR1 SGHRS, CDR2 YFSETQ. V trimming: 7 bases; J trimming: 11 bases; junction bases outside the gene matches: 26. The CDR3 length is 19 residues. The CDR3 region is CASRPRSGGWTSGSHEQYF. The DNA for the CDR3 is TGCGCCAGCCGGCCCCGTTCAGGGGGCTGGACTAGCGGGAGCCATGAGCAGTACTTC.

This clonotype was picked up a small number of times. The chain links TRBV27 to TRBJ2-1, with a weak D call TRBD1 (5 bases). The CDR3 totals 15 residues. Trimming removed 3 bases from V and 4 bases from J, with 13 bases in between. CDR1 is MNHEY and CDR2 is SMNVEV in the germline V gene (reference sequence). For the CDR3, the DNA is TGTGCCAGCAGTTTTGGGGCGGAAGCGTACAATGAGCAGTTCTTC. It encodes CASSFGAEAYNEQFF.

The chain couples TRBV3-1 to TRBJ2-5; weak D call: TRBD1 (5 bases). Germline CDR1 is LGHDT and CDR2 is YNNKEL (reference sequence). The CDR3 runs 15 residues. V dropped 2 bases and J dropped 4 bases, with 14 bases sitting between them. The CDR3 region has the DNA TGTGCCAGCAGCCAACAGGGATCAGGTCGAGAGACCCAGTACTTC. Its translation: CASSQQGSGRETQYF.

This clonotype was counted a single time. It may be a read error: a sequence one base away is much more abundant. This sequence joins TRBV10-3 and TRBJ2-6; D unresolved. Trimming took off 6 bases at V and 1 base at J, with 10 bases between the two ends. This CDR3 has 15 residues. CDR1 is ENHRY, CDR2 SYGVKD, per germline. This CDR3 is CAISEVPSGANVLTF. DNA of the CDR3: TGTGCCATCAGCGAAGTCCCATCTGGGGCCAACGTCCTGACTTTC.

This clonotype has only a few counts. This rearrangement joins TRBV15 to TRBJ2-5, with 8 bases identical to TRBD1. This CDR3 is built from 15 residues. Trimming cost V 0 bases and J 5 bases; bases outside gene matches: 5. Germline lookup yields CDR1 LNHNV and CDR2 YYDKDF (reference sequence). The CDR3 region has the DNA TGTGCCACCAGCAGAGATTCAGGGGGCAGGGAGACCCAGTACTTC. As protein: CATSRDSGGRETQYF.

This chain uses TRBV14 with TRBJ2-5, with D maybe TRBD2 (5 bases). The CDR3 consists of 15 residues. V gave up 4 bases and J gave up 11 bases, with 23 bases separating them. In germline, CDR1 is SGHDN, CDR2 FVKESK. CDR3 protein: CASSPLRSGFYEQYF. For the CDR3, the DNA is TGTGCCAGCAGCCCCTTACGGTCGGGGTTCTACGAACAGTACTTC.

This chain uses TRBV30 with TRBJ1-6; D gene unclear. This CDR3 comprises 13 residues. The germline CDR1 and CDR2 sequences are GTSNPN and SVGIG (reference sequence). V was clipped by 2 bases and J by 4 bases, with 6 bases between them. CDR3 in amino acids: CAWSRGYNSPLHF. CDR3 in DNA: TGTGCCTGGAGTAGAGGGTATAATTCACCCCTCCACTTT.

This clonotype was counted between two and nine times. V and J are TRBV20-1 and TRBJ1-1; D may be TRBD1 (5 bases). Deletions cut 3 bases from V and 5 bases from J, with 16 bases between. The CDR3 is 14 amino acids. Germline assignment: CDR1 DFQATT and CDR2 SNEGSKA (reference sequence). In nucleotides, the CDR3 is TGCAGTGCTAGCCCCAGGGCGGAACGGACTGAAGCTTTCTTT. Translation: CSASPRAERTEAFF.

This sequence joins TRBV7-9 and TRBJ1-6; D remains ambiguous. Per germline, CDR1 SEHNR and CDR2 FQNEAQ (reference sequence). This CDR3 is 13 amino acids long. The V end was cut by 5 bases, the J end by 13 bases, with 15 bases between. The CDR3 coding sequence is TGTGCCAGCAGCCAAGACACGGGAGCGCCCCTCCACTTT. It codes for CASSQDTGAPLHF.

This clonotype was detected ten times or more. The rearrangement links TRBV20-1 to TRBJ2-7; TRBD2 agrees at 7 bases. Unmatched junction bases numbered 15, after V lost 6 bases and J lost 7 bases. Germline V gene sequence: CDR1 DFQATT, CDR2 SNEGSKA (reference sequence). This CDR3 contains 14 residues. CDR3 in DNA: TGCAGTGCGGCTGGGACTAAAGGCCCCGAGGAGCAGTACTTC. Translation: CSAAGTKGPEEQYF.

The table lists this clonotype with a few counts. This chain joins TRBV21-1 and TRBJ2-3; the D call in the table, TRBD1, was not verified against the DNA. TRBV21-1 counts as a pseudogene. The CDR3 is made up of 15 amino acids. The CDR3: CASSKSWTEVDTQYF. The CDR3 DNA sequence: TGTGCCAGCAGCAAATCATGGACAGAGGTAGATACGCAGTATTTT.

V is TRBV2 and J is TRBJ2-4; TRBD1 agrees at 10 bases. Germline CDR1 and CDR2: SNHLY and FYNNEI. With 10 bases clipped from V and 7 bases from J, the junction kept 7 bases outside the gene matches. CDR3 length: 13 amino acids. Here the CDR3 reads CAITGTGANIQYF. The CDR3 nucleotides are TGTGCCATAACCGGGACAGGGGCTAACATTCAGTACTTC.

This chain uses TRBV20-1 with TRBJ2-1, with 10 positions matching TRBD1. The CDR3 contains 14 residues. From germline, CDR1 is DFQATT and CDR2 SNEGSKA (reference sequence). Losses at the gene ends were 6 bases for V and 13 bases for J; bases not matched to a gene: 15. The CDR3 reads CSARWDRGMKTQFF. The DNA of the CDR3 is TGCAGTGCAAGGTGGGACAGGGGAATGAAGACCCAGTTCTTC.

This clonotype was found a few times. This chain joins TRBV11-3 and TRBJ2-5; no firm D call. Germline CDR1 and CDR2: SGHNT and YENEEA. The CDR3 runs 15 residues. V was pared by 4 bases and J by 11 bases, with 23 bases between. In DNA form, the CDR3 reads TGTGCCAGCAGCTCCCATTCCGTGAGGAGCGAGGTGCAGTACTTC. Translated: CASSSHSVRSEVQYF. The whole variable domain, remainder taken from reference TRBV11-3 and TRBJ2-5, is EAGVVQSPRYKIIEKKQPVAFWCNPISGHNTLYWYLQNLGQGPELLIRYENEEAVDDSQLPKDRFSAERLKGVDSTLKIQPAELGDSAVYLCASSSHSVRSEVQYFGPGTRLLVL.

This clonotype was observed at least ten times. The chain couples TRBV12-3 or TRBV12-4 to TRBJ2-1; 7 nucleotides line up with TRBD2. Trimming took 7 bases from V and 9 from J; bases not matched to a gene: 9. This CDR3 region has 13 residues. CDR3 amino acids: CASKLARTAEQFF. The DNA for the CDR3 is TGTGCCAGCAAACTAGCGCGGACCGCTGAGCAGTTCTTC.

The chain links TRBV5-1 to TRBJ2-3, with 7 bases matching TRBD2. The CDR3 contains 16 residues. The V and J ends lost 7 bases and 0 bases, in that order; junction bases with no gene match: 11. The V gene's germline CDR1 is SGHRS and CDR2 YFSETQ. The CDR3 loop reads CASHPAGRPSTDTQYF. The CDR3 region has the DNA TGCGCCAGCCACCCAGCGGGACGTCCTAGCACAGATACGCAGTATTTT.

This chain joins TRBV15 and TRBJ2-4; D not certain. The DNA end lines up better with TRBJ2-7; the J call may be wrong. Looked up from germline, CDR1 is LNHNV and CDR2 is YYDKDF (reference sequence). CDR3 length: 15 amino acids. The chain's CDR3 is CATSRDFVSSYEQYF. Here the CDR3 DNA reads TGTGCCACCAGCAGAGATTTTGTAAGCTCCTACGAGCAGTACTTC.

This clonotype turned up a few times. The chain recombines TRBV5-5 with TRBJ2-2; maybe TRBD2 (5 bases). The CDR3 is made up of 14 amino acids. Germline lookup yields CDR1 SGHKS and CDR2 YYEKEE (reference sequence). Trimming left V 0 bases short and J 4 bases short, with 7 bases between. CDR3 loop: CASSLERGTGELFF. The CDR3 DNA reads TGTGCCAGCAGCTTGGAACGGGGCACCGGGGAGCTGTTTTTT.

Ten or more counts support this clonotype. The chain uses TRBV20-1 and TRBJ2-1, with 8 positions matching TRBD2. Looked up from germline, CDR1 is DFQATT and CDR2 is SNEGSKA (reference sequence). The CDR3 runs 14 residues. The V gene end was trimmed by 4 bases and the J gene end by 6 bases; junction bases not matched to a gene: 8. The CDR3 region has the DNA TGCAGTGCTATACCGGGACTAGGCACCAATGAGCAGTTCTTC. Its translation is CSAIPGLGTNEQFF.

A single count supports this clonotype. The J gene is TRBJ2-1, the V gene TRBV7-9; 8 bases fit TRBD1. The CDR3 consists of 13 residues. V lost 3 bases and J lost 9; bases outside the gene matches: 4. CDR1 SEHNR and CDR2 FQNEAQ come from the germline V gene (reference sequence). The CDR3 DNA sequence: TGTGCCAGCAGCTTGGGGACAGGCGGTGAGCAGTTCTTC. Its translation: CASSLGTGGEQFF.

The CDR3 sequence: CAIRTGGGDEQYF. The CDR3 nucleotides read TGTGCCATCAGGACAGGGGGAGGAGACGAGCAGTACTTC. The V and J genes are TRBV10-3 and TRBJ2-7, with 9 bases identical to TRBD1. Trimming took 6 bases from V and 5 from J; bases not matched to a gene: 5. CDR1 and CDR2 (germline): ENHRY, SYGVKD. CDR3 size: 13 residues.